What follows are 14 T cell receptor beta chains derived from one specimen sequenced in a study of long-term antiretroviral therapy in people with HIV. It was version v3.0 of the immunoSEQ assay that was run at survey level. Profiling relied on immunoSEQ multiplex PCR, and the TCRdb table lists in-frame clones only, not all of them. This sample has roughly 17,000 clones, with around 90% found just once. This specimen was unsorted PBMCs, taken 0.3 years after starting antiretroviral therapy. All receptors derive from a man in his sixties with HIV.

The chain joins TRBV29-1 to TRBJ2-1; D is undetermined. Germline CDR1 reads SQVTM; CDR2 reads ANQGSEA. Between the trimmed V and J ends, which lost 4 bases and 0 bases, there was a span of 10 bases. The CDR3 spans 14 residues. CDR3 DNA sequence: TGCAGCGTTGGGGTGGGGTCCTCCTACAATGAGCAGTTCTTC. It yields the protein CSVGVGSSYNEQFF.

The chain joins TRBV7-2 to TRBJ1-6, with D unclear. The V end lost 5 bases, the J end lost 2 bases, and 13 bases lay between the germline ends. This CDR3 is 16 amino acids long. Germline loops: CDR1 SGHTA, CDR2 FQGNSA. The CDR3 nucleotides are TGTGCCAGCAGCAGGACTGGGTCCCCCTATAATTCACCCCTCCACTTT. As protein: CASSRTGSPYNSPLHF.

This clone is labeled as medium-sized. The chain is built from TRBV4-1 and TRBJ2-3; 9 bases fit TRBD2. Germline CDR1 MGHRA, CDR2 YSYEKL. V shed 5 bases, J shed 3 bases, and the junction held 6 bases outside the gene matches. CDR3 length: 15 amino acids. CDR3: CASSKIAGDTDTQYF. As DNA, the CDR3 is TGCGCCAGCAGCAAGATAGCGGGGGATACAGATACGCAGTATTTT.

V is TRBV29-1 and J is TRBJ2-3, with 8 bases matching TRBD1. The CDR3 loop spans 13 amino acids. Germline assignment: CDR1 SQVTM and CDR2 ANQGSEA. Germline trimming cut 7 bases from V and 3 bases from J; bases unmatched to any gene: 6. The DNA for the CDR3 is TGCAGCGCCGACAGGGGTGGAACAGATACGCAGTATTTT. Translated, it gives CSADRGGTDTQYF.

The chain joins TRBV6-1 to TRBJ1-1, with D perhaps matching TRBD1 (6 bases). Trimming took off 6 bases at V and 7 bases at J, with 12 bases between the two ends. The germline V gene encodes CDR1 MNHNS and CDR2 SASEGT. The CDR3 runs to 12 residues. The CDR3 region is CASSRGMGEAFF. Written as DNA, the CDR3 is TGTGCCAGCAGCAGGGGAATGGGTGAAGCTTTCTTT.

This chain joins TRBV5-7 and TRBJ1-2; D ambiguous. TRBV5-7 is labeled an ORF, and its function is uncertain. Between the trimmed V and J ends, which lost 5 bases and 8 bases, there was a span of 19 bases. There are 14 residues in the CDR3. CDR3 nucleotides: TGTGCCAGCAGGATACTTTGTATGGTGCGCGGCTACACCTTC. It codes for CASRILCMVRGYTF.

J is TRBJ2-3 and V is TRBV5-4, with 8 bases identical to TRBD2. The J segment lost 2 bases and the V segment lost 5 bases, leaving 13 bases of the junction unmatched. CDR3 length: 17 amino acids. The germline CDR1 and CDR2 sequences are SGHNT and YYREEE (reference sequence). CDR3 sequence (DNA): TGTGCCAGCAGGGATCAGCCGGTAGCGGGAAACACAGATACGCAGTATTTT. This gives the protein CASRDQPVAGNTDTQYF.

V is TRBV7-9 and J is TRBJ1-2, with a weak D call TRBD1 (5 bases). CDR1 is SEHNR and CDR2 is FQNEAQ in the germline V gene (reference sequence). CDR3 length: 15 amino acids. With 1 base removed from V and 2 bases from J, the gap between germline ends came to 11 bases. The CDR3 spells CASSLDGARNYGYTF. CDR3 sequence (DNA): TGTGCCAGCAGCTTAGACGGGGCCAGGAACTATGGCTACACCTTC.

V is TRBV7-6 and J is TRBJ2-3; 7 positions match TRBD2. This CDR3 has 14 residues. The V segment lost 4 bases and the J segment 8 bases; nucleotides outside the gene matches: 9. The germline V gene has CDR1 SGHVS and CDR2 FNYEAQ. For the CDR3, the DNA is TGTGCCAGCAGCTCCCCGGCTGGCGGGGGTACGCAGTATTTT. It codes for CASSSPAGGGTQYF. Variable domain in full (rest from reference TRBV7-6 and TRBJ2-3): GAGVSQSPRYKVTKRGQDVALRCDPISGHVSLYWYRQALGQGPEFLTYFNYEAQQDKSGLPNDRFSAERPEGSISTLTIQRTEQRDSAMYRCASSSPAGGGTQYFGPGTRLTVL.

This clone was seen only once. J is TRBJ1-5 and V is TRBV29-1; D remains ambiguous. The V end was cut by 7 bases, the J end by 1 base, with 8 bases between. The CDR3 is made up of 12 amino acids. CDR1 is SQVTM and CDR2 is ANQGSEA in the germline V gene. CDR3 in DNA: TGCAGCGCCAAGGGCAGCAATCAGCCCCAGCATTTT. This sequence encodes CSAKGSNQPQHF.

The genes are TRBV29-1 and TRBJ2-1; D unresolved. Germline loops: CDR1 SQVTM, CDR2 ANQGSEA. Trimming cost V 5 bases and J 5 bases, with 7 bases left between them. The CDR3 sequence is 11 residues long. CDR3 nucleotides: TGCAGCGTTTATGGTAACAATGAGCAGTTCTTC. This encodes CSVYGNNEQFF.

This clone has a single count. This sequence joins TRBV6-5 and TRBJ1-3, with 8 bases matching TRBD1. From germline, CDR1 is MNHEY and CDR2 SVGAGI. The V gene end was trimmed by 6 bases and the J gene end by 6 bases; junction bases not matched to a gene: 4. The CDR3 spans 13 residues. CDR3 residues: CASRQGAANTIYF. In DNA, the CDR3 is TGTGCCAGCAGGCAGGGGGCCGCAAACACCATATATTTT.

This chain uses TRBV10-3 with TRBJ2-7; D gene unclear. Deletions cut 4 bases from V and 0 bases from J, with 16 bases between. Germline V lookup: CDR1 ENHRY, CDR2 SYGVKD. The CDR3 is 16 amino acids. The CDR3 DNA reads as TGTGCCATCAGTGGACTCCTAGAGGTAGGCTCCTACGAGCAGTACTTC. It yields the protein CAISGLLEVGSYEQYF.

The V gene is TRBV6-5, the J gene TRBJ2-7; weak D call: TRBD2 (6 bases). The germline V gene encodes CDR1 MNHEY and CDR2 SVGAGI. The V end lost 9 bases, the J end lost 2 bases, and 17 bases lay between the germline ends. The CDR3 loop spans 14 amino acids. CDR3 loop: CASRRVSGTYEQYF. The CDR3 DNA reads TGTGCCAGTAGGAGGGTTAGCGGAACCTACGAGCAGTACTTC.